Below, 24 T cell receptor beta chains from the same sample are listed, as sequenced in a study of blood T cells in healthy people across ages. The second PCR ran about 6 to 12 cycles with a sample-barcoded 5' primer and J-beta primers. TCRdb used MiXCR to reprocess the 5' RACE reads, holding one entry per CDR3 protein. The sample holds more than 1,400,000 distinct CDR3 sequences, around two fifths seen once. Specimen: blood. The receptors come from a woman between 18 and 29 years old in good health.

This rearrangement joins TRBV11-2 to TRBJ2-7, with a tentative D call TRBD1 (6 bases). The germline V and J ends were trimmed by 3 bases and 7 bases, with 19 bases remaining between them. The CDR3 has 15 residues. Per the germline V gene, CDR1 is SGHAT and CDR2 is FQNNGV. CDR3 sequence reads: CASSFTSPGDNEQYF. The DNA for the CDR3 is TGTGCCAGCAGCTTTACTTCCCCTGGGGACAATGAGCAGTACTTC.

CDR3 coding DNA: TGTGCCAGCAGTTACGGACAGGGGGAAAACACCTTC. Amino acids: CASSYGQGENTF. The V and J genes are TRBV6-5 and TRBJ1-2; 10 nucleotides line up with TRBD1. With V trimmed by 2 bases and J by 12 bases, 3 bases remained unmatched. The germline gives CDR1 MNHEY, CDR2 SVGAGI. The CDR3 covers 12 residues.

The CDR3 protein is CASRLGQTSYEQYF. The CDR3 DNA reads TGTGCCAGCAGACTGGGACAGACGTCCTACGAGCAGTACTTC. The J gene is TRBJ2-7, the V gene TRBV12-3 or TRBV12-4; the match to TRBD1 covers 7 bases. V shed 6 bases, J shed 1 base, and the junction held 6 bases outside the gene matches. This CDR3 has 14 amino acids.

This chain uses TRBV4-2 with TRBJ2-7; D possibly corresponds to TRBD2 (5 bases). The J call could be wrong; TRBJ2-5 is a better fit for the DNA end. The CDR3 covers 16 residues. Germline CDR1 LGHNA, CDR2 YNFKEQ. The chain's CDR3 is CASSQDRVAPQETQYF. In nucleotides, the CDR3 is TGTGCCAGCAGCCAAGATCGAGTAGCGCCCCAAGAGACCCAGTACTTC.

This clonotype has more than one count but fewer than ten. V and J are TRBV14 and TRBJ2-2, with D perhaps TRBD2 (6 bases). Germline V gene data show CDR1 as SGHDN and CDR2 as FVKESK. With 0 bases removed from V and 4 bases from J, the gap between germline ends came to 12 bases. The CDR3 is 16 residues long. The CDR3 DNA follows: TGTGCCAGCAGCCAAGAAGGGCTCGGGGGCACCGGGGAGCTGTTTTTT. Protein product: CASSQEGLGGTGELFF.

A remark on this clonotype: Germline is not matched at one junction end, which may reflect a read error. This sequence joins TRBV7-2 and TRBJ2-5, with D possibly TRBD2 on 6 matching bases. The CDR3 has 16 residues. Germline lookup yields CDR1 SGHTA and CDR2 FQGNSA. CDR3 amino acids: CASSLTIRSGGETQYF. The CDR3 DNA reads as TGTGCTAGCAGCTTAACAATTCGTTCTGGGGGGGAGACCCAGTACTTC. The entire variable domain, with the rest obtained from reference TRBV7-2 and TRBJ2-5, is as follows: GAGVSQSPSNKVTEKGKDVELRCDPISGHTALYWYRQSLGQGLEFLIYFQGNSAPDKSGLPSDRFSAERTGGSVSTLTIQRTQQEDSAVYLCASSLTIRSGGETQYFGPGTRLLVL.

The table lists this clonotype with many counts. The V call is TRBV7-9, the J call TRBJ2-7, with 7 bases aligning to TRBD1. The germline CDR1 and CDR2 sequences are SEHNR and FQNEAQ (reference sequence). After removal of 4 bases from V and 4 bases from J, the junction contained 7 bases not matched to a gene. The CDR3 totals 14 residues. CDR3 in amino acids: CASSSPGGLYEQYF. The DNA for the CDR3 is TGTGCCAGCAGCTCACCAGGGGGTTTGTACGAGCAGTACTTC. Full variable domain (outside the CDR3, taken from reference TRBV7-9 and TRBJ2-7): DTGVSQNPRHKITKRGQNVTFRCDPISEHNRLYWYRQTLGQGPEFLTYFQNEAQLEKSRLLSDRFSAERPKGSFSTLEIQRTEQGDSAMYLCASSSPGGLYEQYFGPGTRLTVT.

The chain couples TRBV20-1 to TRBJ2-4; no firm D call. The J call may be in error: the DNA end matches TRBJ2-7 better. The CDR3 sequence is 15 residues long. Germline CDR1 reads DFQATT; CDR2 reads SNEGSKA (reference sequence). CDR3 coding DNA: TGCAGTGCTAGAGACCCAGACCGGACGGCCTACGAGCAGTACTTC. Protein: CSARDPDRTAYEQYF.

The chain links TRBV29-1 to TRBJ1-2, with 10 positions matching TRBD1. After removal of 0 bases from V and 4 bases from J, the junction contained 5 bases not matched to a gene. CDR3 length equals 15 residues. Germline loops: CDR1 SQVTM, CDR2 ANQGSEA. The CDR3 reads CSVEDSGQGFYGYTF. The CDR3 bases are TGCAGCGTTGAAGATTCGGGACAGGGGTTCTATGGCTACACCTTC.

The rearrangement joins TRBV18 to TRBJ2-3; TRBD2 aligns across 11 bases. This CDR3 is 16 amino acids long. From germline, CDR1 is KGHSH and CDR2 LQKENI. Germline trimming cut 0 bases from V and 4 bases from J; bases unmatched to any gene: 3. The CDR3 reads CASSPPLAGDADTQYF. The CDR3 nucleotides read TGTGCCAGCTCACCACCACTAGCGGGAGATGCAGATACGCAGTATTTT.

The chain uses TRBV29-1 and TRBJ2-5, with TRBD2 identical over 7 bases. The length of the CDR3 is 14 residues. V lost 3 bases to trimming and J lost 1 base; unmatched junction nucleotides: 5. The germline gives CDR1 SQVTM, CDR2 ANQGSEA. Here the CDR3 DNA reads TGCAGCGTTGAGACGGGACTACTCCAAGAGACCCAGTACTTC. Protein: CSVETGLLQETQYF.

This clonotype was counted between two and nine times. CDR3 in amino acids: CASSGPGQLYEQYF. CDR3 nucleotide sequence: TGTGCCAGCAGCGGACCGGGACAACTCTACGAGCAGTACTTC. V and J are TRBV9 and TRBJ2-7, with a tentative D call TRBD1 (6 bases). Germline CDR1 SGDLS, CDR2 YYNGEE. With 3 bases removed from V and 3 bases from J, the gap between germline ends came to 13 bases. This CDR3 has 14 amino acids.

V is TRBV12-3 or TRBV12-4 and J is TRBJ2-5, with 14 positions matching TRBD2. V was clipped by 5 bases and J by 5 bases; unmatched bases: 7. This CDR3 contains 16 residues. The CDR3: CASSGRTSGGIETQYF. DNA of the CDR3: TGTGCCAGCAGTGGCAGGACTAGCGGGGGGATCGAGACCCAGTACTTC.

CDR3 nucleotides: TGTGCCAGCAGCCAGTACAGGGGAAGCACAGATACGCAGTATTTT. As protein: CASSQYRGSTDTQYF. The genes are TRBV11-2 and TRBJ2-3, with 7 nucleotides matching TRBD1. There are 15 residues in the CDR3. CDR1 is SGHAT and CDR2 is FQNNGV in the germline V gene. The V segment lost 5 bases and the J segment 0 bases; nucleotides outside the gene matches: 5.

This clonotype was observed a handful of times. The chain carries TRBV7-9 and TRBJ2-3; D perhaps matches TRBD1 (6 bases). V lost 8 bases and J 3 bases, leaving 9 bases between the germline ends. The CDR3 loop spans 12 amino acids. Germline V CDR1 and CDR2: SEHNR, FQNEAQ (reference sequence). In nucleotides, the CDR3 is TGTGCCAGCGAGGGGGAAACAGATACGCAGTATTTT. This encodes CASEGETDTQYF.

The CDR3 region has the DNA TGTGCCAGCAGCTTTACGGGGGCAGGCTACACCTTC. Encoded protein: CASSFTGAGYTF. The rearrangement uses TRBV7-9 and TRBJ1-2; the D gene is possibly TRBD1 (6 bases). Trimming pared 3 bases from V and 8 bases from J, leaving 10 bases between. Germline assignment: CDR1 SEHNR and CDR2 FQNEAQ (reference sequence). The CDR3 contains 12 residues. Variable domain in full (rest from reference TRBV7-9 and TRBJ1-2): DTGVSQNPRHKITKRGQNVTFRCDPISEHNRLYWYRQTLGQGPEFLTYFQNEAQLEKSRLLSDRFSAERPKGSFSTLEIQRTEQGDSAMYLCASSFTGAGYTFGSGTRLTVV.

This clonotype occurred a few times. The chain recombines TRBV4-1 with TRBJ1-4, with D unresolved. CDR1 is MGHRA and CDR2 is YSYEKL in the germline V gene. V lost 0 bases to trimming and J lost 0 bases, with 14 bases between them. The CDR3 is 18 residues long. The CDR3 spells CASSQDYSQTATNEKLFF. CDR3 bases: TGCGCCAGCAGCCAAGATTATTCCCAGACGGCAACTAATGAAAAACTGTTTTTT.

V and J are TRBV5-1 and TRBJ2-3, with D perhaps matching TRBD2 (5 bases). Trimming removed 6 bases at V and 0 bases at J, with 11 bases between. This CDR3 is 14 amino acids long. Germline CDR1 is SGHRS and CDR2 is YFSETQ. The CDR3 sequence is CASKRMSSTDTQYF. CDR3 DNA sequence: TGCGCCAGCAAGCGGATGAGTAGCACAGATACGCAGTATTTT. Filled out from reference TRBV5-1 and TRBJ2-3, the complete variable domain reads KAGVTQTPRYLIKTRGQQVTLSCSPISGHRSVSWYQQTPGQGLQFLFEYFSETQRNKGNFPGRFSGRQFSNSRSEMNVSTLELGDSALYLCASKRMSSTDTQYFGPGTRLTVL.

V gene TRBV12-3 or TRBV12-4 combines with J gene TRBJ2-3, with TRBD2 identical over 11 bases. The J segment lost 6 bases and the V segment lost 1 base, leaving 6 bases of the junction unmatched. This CDR3 has 16 amino acids. CDR3 residues: CASSLDKGLAADTQYF. Here the CDR3 DNA reads TGTGCCAGCAGTTTAGATAAGGGACTAGCGGCCGATACGCAGTATTTT.

This clonotype came up a few times. The chain recombines TRBV5-5 with TRBJ2-3; D not certain. CDR1 is SGHKS, CDR2 YYEKEE, per germline (reference sequence). Trimming took 7 bases from V and 3 from J, leaving 12 bases between them. CDR3 length: 13 residues. CDR3 nucleotides: TGTGCCAGCGGCAGGCAGAGTACAGATACGCAGTATTTT. As protein: CASGRQSTDTQYF. The full variable domain, with the rest looked up from reference TRBV5-5 and TRBJ2-3, is DAGVTQSPTHLIKTRGQQVTLRCSPISGHKSVSWYQQVLGQGPQFIFQYYEKEERGRGNFPDRFSARQFPNYSSELNVNALLLGDSALYLCASGRQSTDTQYFGPGTRLTVL.

Details on this clonotype: The junction does not match germline at one end; this may be a read error. The J gene is TRBJ2-7, the V gene TRBV30; D is unresolved. CDR1 and CDR2 (germline): GTSNPN, SVGIG (reference sequence). This CDR3 spans 13 amino acids. Here the CDR3 reads CAWSRTPGYEQYF. CDR3 sequence (DNA): TGTGCCTGGAGTCGGACCCCGGGCTACGAACAGTACTTC.

V and J are TRBV6-6 and TRBJ1-1; D gene unclear. V lost 7 bases and J 6 bases, leaving 12 bases between the germline ends. Germline lookup yields CDR1 MNHNY and CDR2 SVGAGI (reference sequence). The CDR3 runs to 12 residues. As DNA, the CDR3 is TGTGCCAGCACCATTCCGACCCCTGAAGCTTTCTTT. It yields the protein CASTIPTPEAFF.

The chain is built from TRBV6-2 or TRBV6-3 and TRBJ2-7; TRBD1 matches at 9 bases. V was pared by 4 bases and J by 0 bases, with 7 bases of the junction left unmatched. Germline V lookup: CDR1 MNHEY, CDR2 SVGEGT. The CDR3 contains 16 residues. CDR3 amino acids: CASSSPWTGVSYEQYF. CDR3 in DNA: TGTGCCAGCAGTTCCCCGTGGACAGGGGTCTCCTACGAGCAGTACTTC.

This clonotype has just one count. The chain employs TRBV20-1 and TRBJ2-3; TRBD2 agrees at 9 bases. The germline V gene has CDR1 DFQATT and CDR2 SNEGSKA (reference sequence). The CDR3 sequence is 14 residues long. V shed 5 bases and J 9 bases; nucleotides not matched to a gene: 12. CDR3 nucleotides: TGCAGTGCTCCCGGGACTAGCCCCATGGGGACGCAGTATTTT. Translated: CSAPGTSPMGTQYF.